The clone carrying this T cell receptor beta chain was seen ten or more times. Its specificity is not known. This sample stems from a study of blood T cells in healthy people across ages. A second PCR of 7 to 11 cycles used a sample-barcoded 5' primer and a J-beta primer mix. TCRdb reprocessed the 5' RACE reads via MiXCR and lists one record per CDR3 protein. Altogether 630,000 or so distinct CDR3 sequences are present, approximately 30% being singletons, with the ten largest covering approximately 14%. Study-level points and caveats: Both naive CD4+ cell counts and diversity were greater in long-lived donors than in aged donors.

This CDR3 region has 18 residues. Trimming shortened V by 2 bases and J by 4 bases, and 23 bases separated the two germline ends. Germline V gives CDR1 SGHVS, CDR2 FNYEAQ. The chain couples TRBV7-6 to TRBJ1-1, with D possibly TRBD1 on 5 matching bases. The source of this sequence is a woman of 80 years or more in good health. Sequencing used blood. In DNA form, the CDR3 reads TGTGCCAGCAGCTTATTCGTGACGATGGGCCCAAGGGGCACTGAAGCTTTCTTT. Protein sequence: CASSLFVTMGPRGTEAFF. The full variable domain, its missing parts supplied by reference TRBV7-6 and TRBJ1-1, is GAGVSQSPRYKVTKRGQDVALRCDPISGHVSLYWYRQALGQGPEFLTYFNYEAQQDKSGLPNDRFSAERPEGSISTLTIQRTEQRDSAMYRCASSLFVTMGPRGTEAFFGQGTRLTVV.